A selection of T cell receptor beta chains follows, all from one sample in a study of blood T cell repertoires in COVID-19. The method was immunoSEQ multiplex PCR; TCRdb's version includes in-frame clones alone and lacks a portion of them. The repertoire holds roughly 220,000 clones, with 85% to 90% as singletons. The material sequenced was PBMCs or T cells enriched from blood (not recorded which). These receptor sequences come from a woman aged 18-35 years in a cohort exposed to, infected with or recovered from COVID-19 (not recorded which). Each CDR3 is given without its conserved first and last residue. Fields, in order: V gene, CDR3 protein.

V gene: TRBV14; CDR3 protein: ASTWDKNTEAF
V gene: TRBV2; CDR3 protein: ASAQGGNQPQH
V gene: TRBV30; CDR3 protein: ACPYPPAGHYSYEQY
V gene: TRBV11-1; CDR3 protein: ASSSPGSRVNYEQY
V gene: TRBV19; CDR3 protein: ASSISQETQY
V gene: TRBV30; CDR3 protein: AWSGGSGYGYT
V gene: TRBV2; CDR3 protein: ASSERIGGDGYT
V gene: TRBV19; CDR3 protein: ASSIQPGGYNEQF
V gene: TRBV2; CDR3 protein: ASTWKNGTSGSNEQF
V gene: TRBV9; CDR3 protein: ASSPSGRFPANTGELF
V gene: TRBV10-2; CDR3 protein: ASSGIAGLYEQY
V gene: TRBV9; CDR3 protein: ASSMQLSIDNEQF
V gene: TRBV5-1; CDR3 protein: ASSLSTAGNTIY
V gene: TRBV6-5; CDR3 protein: ASSTDKSLEAF
V gene: TRBV9; CDR3 protein: ASSAQGGLLTDTQY
V gene: TRBV27; CDR3 protein: ASSPTRGRGELF
V gene: TRBV9; CDR3 protein: ASSEKDTRTDTQY
V gene: TRBV15; CDR3 protein: ATSMTGGSHIQY
V gene: TRBV3-1/TRBV3-2; CDR3 protein: ASSQDPGQGAHQPQH
V gene: TRBV6-4; CDR3 protein: ASSQTGGEQF
V gene: TRBV6-1; CDR3 protein: ASSDRQGLTLH
V gene: TRBV18; CDR3 protein: ASSPPGGDSPLH
V gene: TRBV19; CDR3 protein: ASLNRGRNYGYT
V gene: TRBV11-3; CDR3 protein: ASSSIAGGYNEQF
V gene: TRBV6-5; CDR3 protein: ASTRQGTYNEQF
V gene: TRBV6-5; CDR3 protein: AATNVRAGYYGYT
V gene: TRBV9; CDR3 protein: ASSVGTEADTQY
V gene: TRBV5-1; CDR3 protein: ASNKGSFAYNEQF
V gene: TRBV2; CDR3 protein: ASRTGGGIIDELF
V gene: TRBV4-2; CDR3 protein: ASSQDFVGLAGGNEQF
V gene: TRBV2; CDR3 protein: ASLYPLEEGWASNTGELF
V gene: TRBV2; CDR3 protein: ASSPEGVSEKLF
V gene: TRBV15; CDR3 protein: ATSAIQGMRDGYT
V gene: TRBV9; CDR3 protein: ASSDKRQGADTQY
V gene: TRBV7-3; CDR3 protein: ASSPYVSGGIPDTQY
V gene: TRBV6-5; CDR3 protein: ASSPDYNYGYT
V gene: TRBV15; CDR3 protein: ATSFPTSGRLFYNEQF
V gene: TRBV7-9; CDR3 protein: ASSSGTGELY
V gene: TRBV4-1; CDR3 protein: ASSQVQNTEAF
V gene: TRBV10-3; CDR3 protein: AISESEGKYT
V gene: TRBV9; CDR3 protein: ASSGTSGLTDTQY
V gene: TRBV7-2; CDR3 protein: ASSLGRGLNSPLH
V gene: TRBV9; CDR3 protein: ASSVVGQVETDTQY
V gene: TRBV18; CDR3 protein: ASSPSAGGQETQY
V gene: TRBV19; CDR3 protein: ASQGNSNQPQH
V gene: TRBV9; CDR3 protein: ASSVEVAQVQDTQY
V gene: TRBV29-1; CDR3 protein: SVFGPRGVMDSQEYGYT
V gene: TRBV4-2; CDR3 protein: ASSQDEDYTDTQY
V gene: TRBV6-5; CDR3 protein: ASSYSLAGPQETQY
V gene: TRBV5-1; CDR3 protein: ASSLRTGTGELF
V gene: TRBV6-5; CDR3 protein: ASSRAQGLETQY
V gene: TRBV19; CDR3 protein: ASQPRTGGENTEAF
V gene: TRBV7-9; CDR3 protein: ASSSYQGATNEKLF
V gene: TRBV28; CDR3 protein: ASSPAGTGGQETQY